One sample yielded the 7 T cell receptor beta chains listed below, sequenced in a study of cytomegalovirus exposure and HLA in healthy donors. Primers included in the PCR were 60 Vbeta and 13 Jbeta primers. Only in-frame clones appear in the TCRdb table, and some are missing; sequencing was by immunoSEQ multiplex PCR. The sample holds roughly 120,000 clones, roughly 67% seen once. Material: PBMCs. These receptors originate from a man aged 35-49 years in good health and CMV-seronegative.

The V call is TRBV7-6, the J call TRBJ2-7, with 9 bases that match TRBD1. Looked up from germline, CDR1 is SGHVS and CDR2 is FNYEAQ. CDR3 length equals 15 residues. Trimming cost V 4 bases and J 0 bases; bases outside gene matches: 4. CDR3 loop: CASSSSGQGSYEQYF. The CDR3 DNA reads TGTGCCAGCAGCTCCTCGGGACAGGGCTCCTACGAGCAGTACTTC. The entire variable domain, with the rest obtained from reference TRBV7-6 and TRBJ2-7, is as follows: GAGVSQSPRYKVTKRGQDVALRCDPISGHVSLYWYRQALGQGPEFLTYFNYEAQQDKSGLPNDRFSAERPEGSISTLTIQRTEQRDSAMYRCASSSSGQGSYEQYFGPGTRLTVT.

This chain links TRBV4-1 with TRBJ1-5; D call uncertain. The V and J ends lost 0 bases and 0 bases respectively, with 3 bases between them. There are 14 residues in the CDR3. From germline, CDR1 is MGHRA and CDR2 YSYEKL. CDR3 coding DNA: TGCGCCAGCAGCCAAGACTATAGCAATCAGCCCCAGCATTTT. Residues: CASSQDYSNQPQHF.

Judged by abundance, this clone is medium-sized. The rearrangement joins TRBV30 to TRBJ1-2; D might be TRBD1 (6 bases). Per the germline V gene, CDR1 is GTSNPN and CDR2 is SVGIG (reference sequence). V was shortened by 6 bases and J by 4 bases, with 21 bases between the two germline ends. The CDR3 has 15 amino acids. The DNA of the CDR3 is TGTGCCTGCCCGACAGGCGCTATCCTGGGCTATGGCTACACCTTC. Translated, it gives CACPTGAILGYGYTF.

The rearrangement joins TRBV7-3 to TRBJ2-2, with TRBD2 identical over 8 bases. Germline V gene data show CDR1 as SGHTA and CDR2 as FQGTGA. The CDR3 length is 15 residues. Germline trimming cut 5 bases from V and 4 bases from J; bases unmatched to any gene: 6. In nucleotides, the CDR3 is TGTGCCAGCAGCCCCTCGGGGGGGGTCACCGGGGAGCTGTTTTTT. Translation: CASSPSGGVTGELFF. Complete variable domain (other parts from reference TRBV7-3 and TRBJ2-2): GAGVSQTPSNKVTEKGKYVELRCDPISGHTALYWYRQSLGQGPEFLIYFQGTGAADDSGLPNDRFFAVRPEGSVSTLKIQRTERGDSAVYLCASSPSGGVTGELFFGEGSRLTVL.

This chain connects TRBV27 to TRBJ2-2, with D possibly matching TRBD2 (6 bases). Germline CDR1 reads MNHEY; CDR2 reads SMNVEV (reference sequence). Trimming took 7 bases from V and 6 from J, leaving 18 bases between them. The CDR3 has 15 residues. The CDR3 nucleotides are TGTGCCAGCACAGTTGGAGGGTCTACTCCCGGGGAGCTGTTTTTT. Translation: CASTVGGSTPGELFF.

The chain links TRBV6-5 to TRBJ2-7; maybe TRBD1 (5 bases). This CDR3 is built from 12 residues. Trimming pared 6 bases from V and 4 bases from J, leaving 10 bases between. The germline CDR1 and CDR2 sequences are MNHEY and SVGAGI. In DNA, the CDR3 is TGTGCCAGCAGATCATCAGGGTACGAGCAGTACTTC. Its protein is CASRSSGYEQYF.

This chain uses TRBV5-3 with TRBJ2-1; 7 bases align to TRBD1. TRBV5-3 is labeled an ORF, and its function is uncertain. The CDR3 contains 15 residues. Trimming cost V 6 bases and J 2 bases; bases outside gene matches: 8. CDR3 sequence: CARIKRGPPYNEQFF. The CDR3 DNA sequence: TGTGCCAGAATCAAGAGGGGGCCACCCTACAATGAGCAGTTCTTC.